The 20 T cell receptor beta chains presented below share a single source sample, sequenced in a study of T cells in Graves' hyperthyroidism and ophthalmopathy. Amplification targeted TCR beta CDR3 regions from RNA transcripts. The primer set for the first-round RT-PCR of the TCR CDR3 was HTBI. In TCRdb, the multiplex PCR reads were re-called with MiXCR into one record per CDR3 protein. The sample has about 840,000 distinct CDR3 sequences, more than 30% seen once. Material for sequencing was blood. Receptors were obtained from a man in his late teens or twenties with Graves' hyperthyroidism.

The J gene is TRBJ1-5, the V gene TRBV6-5, with a possible D match to TRBD1 (5 bases). The CDR3 has 13 residues. Trimming stripped 5 bases from V and 7 bases from J, with 12 bases between. Germline lookup yields CDR1 MNHEY and CDR2 SVGAGI. The CDR3 region has the DNA TGTGCCAGCAGTAAAGACAGCCAACAGCCCCAGCATTTT. This translates into CASSKDSQQPQHF.

The rearrangement links TRBV10-3 to TRBJ2-7; 7 nucleotides match TRBD1. CDR3 size: 14 residues. Germline CDR1 reads ENHRY; CDR2 reads SYGVKD. V was pared by 6 bases and J by 2 bases, with 7 bases of the junction left unmatched. Here the CDR3 reads CAISQGVDTYEQYF. For the CDR3, the DNA is TGTGCCATCAGCCAGGGGGTAGACACCTACGAGCAGTACTTC.

There are many counts of this clonotype. The chain combines TRBV7-8 with TRBJ2-5; D may correspond to TRBD1 or TRBD2 (5 bases each). CDR3 length: 15 residues. The germline gives CDR1 SGHVS, CDR2 FQNEAQ. V was pared by 1 base and J by 4 bases, with 13 bases between. The CDR3 sequence is CASSLEWGSRETQYF. The CDR3 nucleotides read TGTGCCAGCAGCTTAGAGTGGGGGAGTAGAGAGACCCAGTACTTC.

The table lists this clonotype with many counts. The rearrangement links TRBV2 to TRBJ1-2; 9 bases line up with TRBD1. This CDR3 comprises 14 residues. V shed 6 bases, J shed 3 bases, and the junction held 5 bases outside the gene matches. The V gene's germline CDR1 is SNHLY and CDR2 FYNNEI. CDR3 DNA sequence: TGTGCCAGCAGAGGTCGGACAGGGGACTATGGCTACACCTTC. As protein: CASRGRTGDYGYTF.

The chain carries TRBV7-2 and TRBJ2-7; 7 nucleotides match TRBD1. V lost 5 bases, J lost 9 bases, and 10 bases stayed unmatched. Germline CDR1 and CDR2: SGHTA and FQGNSA. CDR3 size: 13 residues. CDR3 loop: CASSEDRAQGQYF. CDR3 nucleotide sequence: TGTGCCAGCAGCGAAGACAGGGCCCAGGGGCAGTACTTC.

This clonotype was seen more than once but under ten times. This chain uses TRBV13 with TRBJ1-1; TRBD1 agrees at 9 bases. The CDR3 extends over 15 amino acids. Unmatched junction bases numbered 15, after V lost 5 bases and J lost 11 bases. Per germline, CDR1 PRHDT and CDR2 FYEKMQ (reference sequence). CDR3 DNA: TGTGCCAGCAGCCCAGAGGATCGGGACAGGGTAGAGGCTTTCTTT. Its protein product is CASSPEDRDRVEAFF.

The chain links TRBV7-9 to TRBJ1-6; TRBD1 matches 7 bases. CDR1 SEHNR and CDR2 FQNEAQ come from the germline V gene (reference sequence). CDR3 length: 15 residues. The ends lost 3 bases at V and 7 bases at J; junction bases unmatched: 6. CDR3 DNA: TGTGCCAGCAGCTTGGCCGAACAGGGGAATTCACCCCTCCACTTT. Translating it yields CASSLAEQGNSPLHF.

V and J are TRBV6-6 and TRBJ1-5; D gene unclear. CDR1 and CDR2 (germline): MNHNY, SVGAGI (reference sequence). The V end was cut by 8 bases, the J end by 5 bases, with 16 bases between. The CDR3 is made up of 14 amino acids. CDR3 loop: CASQPLSFDQPQHF. The CDR3 nucleotides read TGTGCCAGCCAGCCCTTGAGTTTTGATCAGCCCCAGCATTTT.

This clonotype was detected many times. The chain joins TRBV19 to TRBJ1-6; tentatively, D is TRBD1 (5 bases). Trimming removed 7 bases from V and 9 bases from J, with 13 bases in between. The CDR3 runs to 13 residues. The germline V gene encodes CDR1 LNHDA and CDR2 SQIVND (reference sequence). The CDR3 sequence is CASMGGRASPLHF. For the CDR3, the DNA is TGTGCCAGTATGGGGGGAAGAGCTTCACCCCTCCACTTT.

The chain combines TRBV12-3 or TRBV12-4 with TRBJ2-7, with a possible D match to TRBD2 (9 bases). The CDR3 spans 15 residues. Trimming left V 6 bases short and J 7 bases short, with 22 bases between. CDR3 nucleotides: TGTGCCAGCAGCTCTACAGGGGGTAGCGGGGGAGAGCAGTACTTC. Translation gives CASSSTGGSGGEQYF.

Comment on this clonotype: It may be a read error: a sequence one base away is much more abundant. No conserved phenylalanine or tryptophan ends this CDR3, so it is likely a read error. The rearrangement joins TRBV20-1 to TRBJ2-7; TRBD1 aligns across 10 bases. This CDR3 has 14 amino acids. V gave up 1 base and J gave up 3 bases; unmatched junction bases: 3. CDR1 DFQATT and CDR2 SNEGSKA come from the germline V gene (reference sequence). CDR3 sequence: CSARAGTGVYEQYS. CDR3 bases: TGCAGTGCTAGAGCTGGGACAGGGGTCTACGAGCAGTACTCC.

This CDR3 reads CASSPGPRTDTQYF. CDR3 sequence (DNA): TGTGCCAGCAGCCCAGGGCCCCGCACAGATACGCAGTATTTT. The chain couples TRBV9 to TRBJ2-3; D is possibly TRBD1 (5 bases). Germline V lookup: CDR1 SGDLS, CDR2 YYNGEE. The V end was cut by 4 bases, the J end by 1 base, with 10 bases between. The CDR3 covers 14 residues.

Of note for this clonotype: Just one base apart from a much larger clone, this may be a read error. The chain has TRBV10-1 and TRBJ1-1; D uncertain. The CDR3 has 13 amino acids. The germline V gene encodes CDR1 WNHNN and CDR2 SYGVQD (reference sequence). In DNA, the CDR3 is TGCGCCAGCAGTGAGTCGTTGGAGTCTGAAGCTTCCTTT. Protein: CASSESLESEASF.

To note about this clonotype: This CDR3 fails to terminate in the conserved phenylalanine or tryptophan, so it likely reflects a read error. The DNA is left out, because the CDR3 cannot be placed on it with certainty; the CDR3 is given as TCRdb lists it. The chain combines TRBV9 with TRBJ2-7; TRBD2 was called by the table and not checked on the DNA. Looked up from germline, CDR1 is SGDLS and CDR2 is YYNGEE. Counting both end residues, the CDR3 totals 15 amino acids. The CDR3 spells CASSVVQGTPTSSTS.

As to this clonotype: This may arise from a read error, as a much more abundant clone is one base away. This chain uses TRBV2 with TRBJ1-1, with a tentative D call TRBD1 (5 bases). The V and J ends lost 3 bases and 1 base respectively, with 12 bases between them. CDR1 is SNHLY, CDR2 FYNNEI, per germline. The CDR3 runs to 15 residues. The CDR3 nucleotides read TGTGCCAGCAGTGATCGGGGGACTTGGAACACTGAAGCTTTCTTT. Translated, it gives CASSDRGTWNTEAFF. The variable domain in full, completed from reference TRBV2 and TRBJ1-1, reads EPEVTQTPSHQVTQMGQEVILRCVPISNHLYFYWYRQILGQKVEFLVSFYNNEISEKSEIFDDQFSVERPDGSNFTLKIRSTKLEDSAMYFCASSDRGTWNTEAFFGQGTRLTVV.

This clonotype was detected a few times. This rearrangement joins TRBV7-2 to TRBJ1-4; D not certain. The CDR3 loop spans 15 amino acids. Trimming removed 5 bases from V and 8 bases from J, with 18 bases in between. Germline loops: CDR1 SGHTA, CDR2 FQGNSA. The CDR3 coding sequence is TGTGCCAGCAGCCTGGGGAGGGCTCCACTGGAAAAACTGTTTTTT. Its protein product is CASSLGRAPLEKLFF.

This clonotype was observed many times. The rearrangement uses TRBV10-3 and TRBJ1-3; weak D call: TRBD1 (5 bases). The V end lost 2 bases, the J end lost 4 bases, and 12 bases lay between the germline ends. CDR3 size: 15 residues. CDR1 ENHRY and CDR2 SYGVKD come from the germline V gene. The CDR3 region has the DNA TGTGCCATCAGTGAGCAGGGTTTATCAGGAAACACCATATATTTT. This gives the protein CAISEQGLSGNTIYF.

Ten or more counts support this clonotype. The V gene is TRBV15, the J gene TRBJ2-2; TRBD2 matches 8 bases. Trimming at V came to 0 bases and at J to 2 bases, leaving 2 bases not matched to a gene. Germline CDR1 LNHNV, CDR2 YYDKDF (reference sequence). This CDR3 has 16 residues. The DNA of the CDR3 is TGTGCCACCAGCAGAGAAGGACTAGCTAACACCGGGGAGCTGTTTTTT. This translates into CATSREGLANTGELFF. The full variable domain, with the rest looked up from reference TRBV15 and TRBJ2-2, is DAMVIQNPRYQVTQFGKPVTLSCSQTLNHNVMYWYQQKSSQAPKLLFHYYDKDFNNEADTPDNFQSRRPNTSFCFLDIRSPGLGDTAMYLCATSREGLANTGELFFGEGSRLTVL.

About this clonotype itself: It may be a read error: a sequence one base away is much more abundant. The conserved closing phenylalanine or tryptophan is absent in this CDR3, likely reflecting a read error. The chain recombines TRBV20-1 with TRBJ1-1; D is perhaps TRBD1 (6 bases). There are 13 residues in the CDR3. CDR1 and CDR2 (germline): DFQATT, SNEGSKA (reference sequence). Trimming pared 3 bases from V and 0 bases from J, leaving 8 bases between. CDR3 DNA: TGCAGTGCTAGGGACAGTATGAACACTGAAGCTTTCATT. This codes for CSARDSMNTEAFI.

Only a few counts were recorded for this clonotype. The chain has TRBV20-1 and TRBJ2-2; TRBD1 might be the D (6 bases). The CDR3 covers 13 residues. From germline, CDR1 is DFQATT and CDR2 SNEGSKA (reference sequence). Trimming removed 4 bases at V and 6 bases at J, with 12 bases between. For the CDR3, the DNA is TGCAGTGCTAAAACAGGGACGTCCGGGGAGCTGTTTTTT. Encoded protein: CSAKTGTSGELFF.